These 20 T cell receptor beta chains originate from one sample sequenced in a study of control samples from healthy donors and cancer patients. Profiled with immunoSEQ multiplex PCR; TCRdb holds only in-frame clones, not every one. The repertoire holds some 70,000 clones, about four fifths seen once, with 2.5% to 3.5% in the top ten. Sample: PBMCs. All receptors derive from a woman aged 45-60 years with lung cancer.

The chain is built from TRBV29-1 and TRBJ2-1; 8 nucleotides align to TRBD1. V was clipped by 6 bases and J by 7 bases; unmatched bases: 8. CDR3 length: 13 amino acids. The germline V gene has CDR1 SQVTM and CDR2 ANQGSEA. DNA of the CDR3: TGCAGCGTCACCCCGACAGGGGATAATGAGCAGTTCTTC. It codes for CSVTPTGDNEQFF.

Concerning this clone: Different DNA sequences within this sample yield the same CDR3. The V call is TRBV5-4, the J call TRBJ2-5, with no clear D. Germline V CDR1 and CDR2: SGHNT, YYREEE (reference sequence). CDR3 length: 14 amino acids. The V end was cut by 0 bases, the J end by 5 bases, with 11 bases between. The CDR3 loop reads CASSLGQGGETQYF. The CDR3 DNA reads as TGTGCCAGCAGCTTGGGGCAAGGTGGTGAGACCCAGTACTTC.

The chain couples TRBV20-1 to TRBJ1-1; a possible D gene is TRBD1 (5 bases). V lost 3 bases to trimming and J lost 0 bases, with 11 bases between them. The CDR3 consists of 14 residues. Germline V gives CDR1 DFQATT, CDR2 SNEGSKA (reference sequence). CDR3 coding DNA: TGCAGTGCTAGTGGAGGAGGGGTGAACACTGAAGCTTTCTTT. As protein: CSASGGGVNTEAFF.

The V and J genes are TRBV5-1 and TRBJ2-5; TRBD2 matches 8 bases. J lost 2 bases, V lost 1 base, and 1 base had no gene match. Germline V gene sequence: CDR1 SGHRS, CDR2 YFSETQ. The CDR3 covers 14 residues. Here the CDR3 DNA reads TGCGCCAGCAGCTTGTCGGGGGGGCAAGAGACCCAGTACTTC. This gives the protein CASSLSGGQETQYF.

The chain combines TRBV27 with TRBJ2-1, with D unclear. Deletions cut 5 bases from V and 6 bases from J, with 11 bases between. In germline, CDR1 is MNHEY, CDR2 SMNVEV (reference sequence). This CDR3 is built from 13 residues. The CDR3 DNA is TGTGCCAGCAGTATTCCGACTGGCAATGAGCAGTTCTTC. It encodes CASSIPTGNEQFF.

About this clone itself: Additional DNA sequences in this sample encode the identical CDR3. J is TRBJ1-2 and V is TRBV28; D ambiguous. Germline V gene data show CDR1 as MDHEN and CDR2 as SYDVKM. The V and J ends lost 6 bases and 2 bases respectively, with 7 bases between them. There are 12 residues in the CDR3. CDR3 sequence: CASSLGNYGYTF. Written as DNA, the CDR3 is TGTGCCAGCAGCCTTGGGAACTATGGCTACACCTTC.

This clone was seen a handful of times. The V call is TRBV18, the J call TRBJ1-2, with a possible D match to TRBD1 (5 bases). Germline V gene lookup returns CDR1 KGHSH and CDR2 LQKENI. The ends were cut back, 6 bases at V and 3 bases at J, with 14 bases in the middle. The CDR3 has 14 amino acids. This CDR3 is CASSPGGGYYGYTF. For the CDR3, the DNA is TGTGCCAGCTCCCCCGGGGGGGGTTACTATGGCTACACCTTC.

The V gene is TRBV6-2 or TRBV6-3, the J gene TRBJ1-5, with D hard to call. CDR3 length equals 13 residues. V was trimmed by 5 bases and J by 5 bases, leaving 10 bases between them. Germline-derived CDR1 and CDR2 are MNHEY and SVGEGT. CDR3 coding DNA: TGTGCCAGCAGTGACACAGCCGATCAGCCCCAGCATTTT. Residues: CASSDTADQPQHF.

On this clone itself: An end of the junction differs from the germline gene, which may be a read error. The CDR3 DNA sequence: TGTGCCTGGAGTCAAGGGTTTAGAAACACCACATATTTT. Protein: CAWSQGFRNTTYF. The chain is built from TRBV30 and TRBJ1-3, with D unresolved. This CDR3 has 13 residues. Per the germline V gene, CDR1 is GTSNPN and CDR2 is SVGIG (reference sequence).

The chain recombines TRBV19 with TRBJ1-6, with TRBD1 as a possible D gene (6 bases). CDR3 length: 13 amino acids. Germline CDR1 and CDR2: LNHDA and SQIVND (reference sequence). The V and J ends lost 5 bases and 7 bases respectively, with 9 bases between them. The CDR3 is CASSGTQNSPLHF. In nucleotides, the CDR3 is TGTGCCAGTAGTGGGACACAGAATTCACCCCTCCACTTT.

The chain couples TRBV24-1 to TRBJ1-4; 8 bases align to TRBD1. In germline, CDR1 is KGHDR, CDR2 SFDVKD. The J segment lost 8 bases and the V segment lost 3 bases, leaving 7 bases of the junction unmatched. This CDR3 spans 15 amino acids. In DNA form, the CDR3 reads TGTGCCACCAGTGATCCCCAGGGGGCTGGCGAAAAACTGTTTTTT. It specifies CATSDPQGAGEKLFF.

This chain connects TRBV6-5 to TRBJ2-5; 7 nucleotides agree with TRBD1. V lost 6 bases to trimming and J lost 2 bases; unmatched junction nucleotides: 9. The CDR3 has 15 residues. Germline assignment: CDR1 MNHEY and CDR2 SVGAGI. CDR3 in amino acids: CASSPWGQKQETQYF. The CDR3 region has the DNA TGTGCCAGCAGCCCCTGGGGACAGAAGCAAGAGACCCAGTACTTC.

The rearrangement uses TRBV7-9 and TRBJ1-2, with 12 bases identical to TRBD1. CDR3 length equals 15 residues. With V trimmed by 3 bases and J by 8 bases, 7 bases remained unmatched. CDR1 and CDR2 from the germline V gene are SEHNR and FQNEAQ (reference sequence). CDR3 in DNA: TGTGCCAGCAGCTTGGGGACAGGGGGCGGGGAAGGCTACACCTTC. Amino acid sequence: CASSLGTGGGEGYTF.

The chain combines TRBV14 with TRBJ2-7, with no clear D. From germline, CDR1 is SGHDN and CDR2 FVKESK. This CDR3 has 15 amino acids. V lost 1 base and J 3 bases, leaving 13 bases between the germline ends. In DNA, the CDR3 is TGTGCCAGCAGCCAAGTCTGGGGAATAGTCTACGAGCAGTACTTC. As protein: CASSQVWGIVYEQYF. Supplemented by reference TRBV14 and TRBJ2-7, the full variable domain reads EAGVTQFPSHSVIEKGQTVTLRCDPISGHDNLYWYRRVMGKEIKFLLHFVKESKQDESGMPNNRFLAERTGGTYSTLKVQPAELEDSGVYFCASSQVWGIVYEQYFGPGTRLTVT.

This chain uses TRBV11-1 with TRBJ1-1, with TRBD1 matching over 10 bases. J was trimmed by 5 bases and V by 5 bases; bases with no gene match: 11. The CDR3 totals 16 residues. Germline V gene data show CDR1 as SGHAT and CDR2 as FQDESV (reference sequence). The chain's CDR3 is CASSRPGQGFQTEAFF. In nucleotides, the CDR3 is TGTGCCAGCAGCCGCCCGGGACAGGGGTTCCAGACTGAAGCTTTCTTT.

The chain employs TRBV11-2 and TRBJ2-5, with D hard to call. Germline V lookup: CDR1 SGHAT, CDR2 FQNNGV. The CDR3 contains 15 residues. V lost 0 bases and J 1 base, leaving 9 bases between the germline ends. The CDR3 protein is CASSLDRGFQETQYF. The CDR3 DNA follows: TGTGCCAGCAGCTTAGATCGAGGTTTCCAAGAGACCCAGTACTTC.

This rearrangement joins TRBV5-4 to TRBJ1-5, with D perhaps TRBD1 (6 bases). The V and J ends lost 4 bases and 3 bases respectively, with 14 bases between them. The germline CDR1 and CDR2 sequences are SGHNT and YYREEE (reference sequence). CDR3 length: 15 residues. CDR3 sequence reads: CASSLGGNTNQPQHF. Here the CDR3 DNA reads TGTGCCAGCAGCCTAGGGGGGAATACCAATCAGCCCCAGCATTTT.

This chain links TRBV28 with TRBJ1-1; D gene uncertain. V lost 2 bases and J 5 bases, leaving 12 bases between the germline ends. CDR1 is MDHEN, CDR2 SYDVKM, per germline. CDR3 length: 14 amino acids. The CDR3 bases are TGTGCCAGCAGTTTAGAGGTGAGTCGGACTGAAGCTTTCTTT. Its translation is CASSLEVSRTEAFF.

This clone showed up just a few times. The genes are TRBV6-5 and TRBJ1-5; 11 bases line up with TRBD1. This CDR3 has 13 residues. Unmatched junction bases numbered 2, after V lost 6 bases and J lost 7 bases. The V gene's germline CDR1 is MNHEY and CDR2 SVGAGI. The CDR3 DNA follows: TGTGCCAGCAGCGGGACAGGGGGACAGCCCCAGCATTTT. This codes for CASSGTGGQPQHF.

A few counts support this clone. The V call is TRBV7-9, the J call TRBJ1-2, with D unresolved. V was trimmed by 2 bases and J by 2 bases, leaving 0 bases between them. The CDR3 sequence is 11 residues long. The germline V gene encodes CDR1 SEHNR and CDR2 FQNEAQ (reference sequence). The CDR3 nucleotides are TGTGCCAGCAGCTTAAACTATGGCTACACCTTC. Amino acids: CASSLNYGYTF.